This T cell receptor (beta chain) is from a study of shared clonotypes between healthy human individuals. About the research overall: Three men and two women, aged 18 to 49, were donors. CD8 memory received one plate per donor, CD8 naive two, CD4 memory three and CD4 naive three.

There are a few counts of this clone. What it binds is unknown. General study findings and limits: Donor clonotype sharing was expected to depend on sequencing depth.

Splitting of each subset's genomic DNA was done evenly across several immunoSEQ plates. Sequencing was performed with immunoSEQ multiplex PCR; in TCRdb, only in-frame clones are kept and a portion is missing. The table records around 2,000,000 clones, 85% to 95% of them present only once. This CDR3 is 15 amino acids long. V was clipped by 6 bases and J by 5 bases; unmatched bases: 10. CDR1 and CDR2 (germline): MNHNY, SVGAGI (reference sequence). The clonotype originates from a man aged 18 to 30 in good health. The V and J genes are TRBV6-6 and TRBJ2-7; 10 nucleotides line up with TRBD1. Sequenced material: naive CD4+ T cells sorted from blood. The subset was: CD45RA+ positively selected. The DNA for the CDR3 is TGTGCCAGCAGCTTCACCGGGACAGGGGCCCACGAGCAGTACTTC. Its translation: CASSFTGTGAHEQYF.